The 4 T cell receptor beta chains below were found in one sample sequenced in a study of T cells in Graves' hyperthyroidism and ophthalmopathy. Amplified regions were TCR beta CDR3 sequences from RNA transcripts. Using the HTBI primer set, a first-round RT-PCR was run on the TCR CDR3. Using its own MiXCR run on the multiplex PCR reads, TCRdb lists one record per CDR3 protein. The table includes under 550,000 distinct CDR3 sequences, about 20% detected once. Sequences were obtained from blood. The receptors derive from a man aged 35-49 years with Graves' ophthalmopathy.

This chain links TRBV20-1 with TRBJ2-7; D might be TRBD2 (6 bases). The CDR3 runs 15 residues. The ends were cut back, 6 bases at V and 5 bases at J, with 23 bases in the middle. Germline CDR1 is DFQATT and CDR2 is SNEGSKA (reference sequence). CDR3 in amino acids: CSATPPGGAGDEQYF. Written as DNA, the CDR3 is TGCAGTGCAACCCCCCCCGGGGGTGCGGGCGACGAGCAGTACTTC.

The V and J genes are TRBV25-1 and TRBJ2-1, with 7 positions matching TRBD1. V gave up 4 bases and J gave up 1 base; unmatched junction bases: 7. Germline V gives CDR1 MGHDK, CDR2 SYGVNS. The CDR3 contains 16 residues. The chain's CDR3 is CASSVKRQGSYNEQFF. The CDR3 DNA follows: TGTGCCAGCAGTGTTAAGAGACAGGGTTCCTACAATGAGCAGTTCTTC.

This clonotype was detected many times. J is TRBJ1-1 and V is TRBV30, with D hard to call. With 0 bases removed from V and 0 bases from J, the gap between germline ends came to 8 bases. The CDR3 has 14 residues. Per germline, CDR1 GTSNPN and CDR2 SVGIG (reference sequence). In DNA form, the CDR3 reads TGTGCCTGGAGTGTAGACAAGTTGAACACTGAAGCTTTCTTT. Its protein product is CAWSVDKLNTEAFF. Full variable domain (remainder filled in from reference TRBV30 and TRBJ1-1): SQTIHQWPATLVQPVGSPLSLECTVEGTSNPNLYWYRQAAGRGLQLLFYSVGIGQISSEVPQNLSASRPQDRQFILSSKKLLLSDSGFYLCAWSVDKLNTEAFFGQGTRLTVV.

This clonotype has ten or more counts. This chain connects TRBV30 to TRBJ1-3; D unclear. V was trimmed by 4 bases and J by 0 bases, leaving 10 bases between them. The CDR3 spans 14 residues. Germline assignment: CDR1 GTSNPN and CDR2 SVGIG (reference sequence). The CDR3 reads CAWTLDLSGNTIYF. The CDR3 DNA is TGTGCCTGGACCCTCGACCTCTCTGGAAACACCATATATTTT.